The 15 T cell receptor beta chains presented below share a single source sample, sequenced in a study of early T cells in non-severe SARS-CoV-2 infection (dated by TCRdb to about 2021). The method was 5' RACE. The instrument was a NextSeq 500. Clones were called with MiXCR by TCRdb after fastp trimmed the public reads at Q25, and only in-frame beta chains were retained. Entries are consolidated by CDR3 protein sequence, retaining the most common genes and DNA. The sample table contains approximately 70,000 distinct CDR3 sequences; only one count was recorded for roughly an eighth of them. The biggest ten clones account for about 14% of the sample. Source material: whole blood. These receptors were collected from an adult who was a healthcare worker with PCR-confirmed SARS-CoV-2 infection or an uninfected control (not recorded which).

This clonotype was seen a handful of times. This chain connects TRBV18 to TRBJ2-1, with D possibly TRBD2 on 5 matching bases. The CDR3 runs 13 residues. V lost 2 bases and J 7 bases, leaving 9 bases between the germline ends. The germline gives CDR1 KGHSH, CDR2 LQKENI. This CDR3 is CASSPTRGNEQFF. CDR3 in DNA: TGTGCCAGCTCACCAACCCGGGGTAATGAGCAGTTCTTC.

The chain uses TRBV6-1 and TRBJ1-1; TRBD1 might be the D (5 bases). The germline V and J ends were trimmed by 6 bases and 11 bases, with 13 bases remaining between them. CDR3 size: 11 residues. Per the germline V gene, CDR1 is MNHNS and CDR2 is SASEGT. CDR3 sequence reads: CASSAGLTAFF. The CDR3 nucleotides are TGTGCCAGCAGCGCAGGGTTGACCGCTTTCTTT.

In its sample, this clonotype was seen many times. This chain joins TRBV29-1 and TRBJ1-1; possibly TRBD1 for D (5 bases). V lost 4 bases and J 5 bases, leaving 11 bases between the germline ends. CDR3 length: 12 residues. Per germline, CDR1 SQVTM and CDR2 ANQGSEA. The CDR3, as DNA: TGCAGCGTTGGGACACCTGGGACTGAAGCTTTCTTT. This translates into CSVGTPGTEAFF.

This clonotype was counted a few times. The CDR3 DNA reads as TGCGCCAGCAGCCAAGAACTAGGGCTAGCGGGACCCACAGATACGCAGTATTTT. It encodes CASSQELGLAGPTDTQYF. The rearrangement joins TRBV4-1 to TRBJ2-3, with 9 nucleotides matching TRBD2. Germline-derived CDR1 and CDR2 are MGHRA and YSYEKL. The CDR3 is made up of 18 amino acids. J lost 2 bases, V lost 0 bases, and 9 bases had no gene match.

This clonotype was recorded a few times. The chain carries TRBV10-2 and TRBJ2-3, with a tentative D call TRBD2 (6 bases). V was cut by 6 bases and J by 1 base, with 11 bases left in between. The CDR3 loop spans 14 amino acids. Germline CDR1 WSHSY, CDR2 SAAADI. The CDR3: CASSPGGRTDTQYF. The CDR3 DNA is TGCGCCAGCAGCCCCGGGGGTCGCACAGATACGCAGTATTTT.

This chain links TRBV6-5 with TRBJ2-7; no clear D. The V gene lost 2 bases and the J gene lost 1 base, with 9 bases spanning the gap. This CDR3 region has 14 residues. Germline values: CDR1 MNHEY, CDR2 SVGAGI. This CDR3 reads CASSYLDRSYEQYF. For the CDR3, the DNA is TGTGCCAGCAGTTACCTGGACCGGTCCTACGAGCAGTACTTC.

The chain employs TRBV29-1 and TRBJ1-1; TRBD1 matches 9 bases. V shed 6 bases and J 0 bases; nucleotides not matched to a gene: 8. This CDR3 spans 15 amino acids. In germline, CDR1 is SQVTM, CDR2 ANQGSEA. In nucleotides, the CDR3 is TGCAGCGTCCAGTACAGGGGGCGTATGAACACTGAAGCTTTCTTT. Protein product: CSVQYRGRMNTEAFF.

V is TRBV29-1 and J is TRBJ2-3; D perhaps matches TRBD2 (5 bases). CDR1 SQVTM and CDR2 ANQGSEA come from the germline V gene. The CDR3 is made up of 13 amino acids. The V and J ends lost 1 base and 4 bases respectively, with 9 bases between them. CDR3 nucleotide sequence: TGCAGCGTTGAAGGCACGAGGGCAGATACGCAGTATTTT. Amino acid sequence: CSVEGTRADTQYF.

CDR3 protein: CASSGGYYGYTF. CDR3 DNA sequence: TGTGCCAGTAGCGGGGGTTACTATGGCTACACCTTC. V and J are TRBV19 and TRBJ1-2; possible D gene TRBD1, 5 bases. The CDR3 covers 12 residues. Trimming removed 6 bases from V and 3 bases from J, with 8 bases in between. CDR1 is LNHDA, CDR2 SQIVND, per germline (reference sequence). Variable domain in full (rest from reference TRBV19 and TRBJ1-2): DGGITQSPKYLFRKEGQNVTLSCEQNLNHDAMYWYRQDPGQGLRLIYYSQIVNDFQKGDIAEGYSVSREKKESFPLTVTSAQKNPTAFYLCASSGGYYGYTFGSGTRLTVV.

V and J are TRBV7-9 and TRBJ2-3; TRBD2 is a possible D gene (5 bases). Trimming took off 5 bases at V and 2 bases at J, with 11 bases between the two ends. Germline V gene lookup returns CDR1 SEHNR and CDR2 FQNEAQ (reference sequence). CDR3 length: 14 residues. Here the CDR3 DNA reads TGTGCCAGCAGCATCCGGGAACTCACAGATACGCAGTATTTT. It yields the protein CASSIRELTDTQYF.

The V gene is TRBV11-2, the J gene TRBJ2-7; D gene ambiguous. Trimming removed 2 bases at V and 0 bases at J, with 8 bases between. Germline CDR1 is SGHAT and CDR2 is FQNNGV. This CDR3 spans 14 amino acids. CDR3: CASSLSLLSYEQYF. The CDR3 nucleotides are TGTGCCAGCAGCTTAAGTTTGCTCTCCTACGAGCAGTACTTC.

This clonotype was counted between two and nine times. V and J are TRBV12-3 or TRBV12-4 and TRBJ1-1; possibly TRBD1 for D (6 bases). V lost 4 bases to trimming and J lost 2 bases, with 14 bases between them. CDR3 length equals 15 residues. CDR3 bases: TGTGCCAGCAGTTCTTCAGGGGTCGGTAACACTGAAGCTTTCTTT. Amino acids: CASSSSGVGNTEAFF.

The V and J genes are TRBV20-1 and TRBJ1-4; 9 bases line up with TRBD1. The CDR3 length is 13 residues. V lost 4 bases to trimming and J lost 6 bases; unmatched junction nucleotides: 3. CDR1 is DFQATT and CDR2 is SNEGSKA in the germline V gene (reference sequence). The CDR3 DNA reads as TGCAGTGCTAACGGACAGGGGCATGAAAAACTGTTTTTT. Translation: CSANGQGHEKLFF.

This clonotype was counted many times. This sequence joins TRBV6-2 or TRBV6-3 and TRBJ1-1; D call uncertain. Trimming removed 6 bases from V and 1 base from J, with 9 bases in between. Germline CDR1 reads MNHEY; CDR2 reads SVGEGT. This CDR3 has 13 amino acids. The CDR3 DNA reads as TGTGCCAGCAGGGAGGGAGGGAACACTGAAGCTTTCTTT. This sequence encodes CASREGGNTEAFF.

A remark on this clonotype: This may arise from a read error, as a much more abundant clone is one base away. V is TRBV11-1 and J is TRBJ1-1; D is unclear. The V and J ends lost 0 bases and 1 base respectively, with 3 bases between them. Germline V gives CDR1 SGHAT, CDR2 FQDESV (reference sequence). This CDR3 region has 13 residues. Here the CDR3 reads CASSLARNTEAFF. The CDR3, as DNA: TGTGCCAGCAGCTTAGCACGGAACACTGAAGCTTTCTTT.